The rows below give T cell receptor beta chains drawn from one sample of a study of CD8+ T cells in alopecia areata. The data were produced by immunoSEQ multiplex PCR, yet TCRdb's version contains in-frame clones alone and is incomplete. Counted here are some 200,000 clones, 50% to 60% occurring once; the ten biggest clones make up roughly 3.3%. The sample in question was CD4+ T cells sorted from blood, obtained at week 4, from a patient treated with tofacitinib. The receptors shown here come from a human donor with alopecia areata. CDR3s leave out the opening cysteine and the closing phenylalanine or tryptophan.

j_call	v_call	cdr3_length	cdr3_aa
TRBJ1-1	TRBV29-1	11	SVQGRQYTEAF
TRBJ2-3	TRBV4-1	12	ASSQVARTDTQY
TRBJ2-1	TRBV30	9	AWSAGPEQF
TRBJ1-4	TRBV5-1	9	ASREGEKLF
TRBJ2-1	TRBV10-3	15	AISGPLTDPIHNEQF
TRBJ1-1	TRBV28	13	ASSIQAGGNTEAF
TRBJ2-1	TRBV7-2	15	ASSPHMDTNSYNEQF
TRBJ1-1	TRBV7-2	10	ASSLRQSQAF
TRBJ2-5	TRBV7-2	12	ASTPPGIQETQY
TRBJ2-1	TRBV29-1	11	SVGPLLYNEQF
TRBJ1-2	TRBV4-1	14	ASSQEGTGRLYGYT
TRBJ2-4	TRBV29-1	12	SGAAGSSKNIQY
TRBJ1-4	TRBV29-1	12	SVVPGQGNEKLF
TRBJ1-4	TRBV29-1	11	SVEVGVQGKLF
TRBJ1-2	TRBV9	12	ASSVDGAALGYT
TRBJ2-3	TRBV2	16	ASSEAGLAGGNTDTQY
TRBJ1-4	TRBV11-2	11	ASGRSPNEKLF
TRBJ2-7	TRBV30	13	AWRWGLTAGYEQY
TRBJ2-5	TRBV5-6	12	ASSFRSDQETQY
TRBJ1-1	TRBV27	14	ASSRDRVRMNTEAF
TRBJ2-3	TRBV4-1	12	ASSQGPSTDTQY
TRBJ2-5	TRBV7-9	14	ASSLIQGVSQETQY